The clone carrying this T cell receptor beta chain appeared once. The data were taken from a study of blood T cell repertoires in COVID-19. Original data processing: How many nucleated cells were present was estimated from reference gene primer amplification. TCRdb keeps only in-frame clones here, not all; method: immunoSEQ multiplex PCR. The DNA was the basis for D and trimming; V, J and clone size are from that table. The sample includes 30,000 to 40,000 clones, roughly 90% of them seen just once. The sequence derives from a man aged 45-60 years with active or convalescent COVID-19. The sample taken for sequencing was peripheral blood.

CDR3 bases: TGTGCCAGCAGGGTGGGACAGGGGAAATCCTACGAGCAGTACTTC. As protein: CASRVGQGKSYEQYF. The rearrangement links TRBV6-1 to TRBJ2-7, with 10 bases aligning to TRBD1. This CDR3 has 15 residues. Trimming removed 6 bases from V and 1 base from J; junction bases left unmatched: 6. CDR1 and CDR2 (germline): MNHNS, SASEGT.